This paragraph covers one TCR beta chain sequence. Its antigen is undetermined. Trimming cost V 2 bases and J 2 bases, with 8 bases left between them. This CDR3 comprises 14 residues. Germline V gene sequence: CDR1 MGHDK, CDR2 SYGVNS. These data come from a study of response to subunit inactivated influenza vaccine. Study-level results: It was suggested by the authors that few new T cells are recruited by each seasonal influenza vaccination.

Each CDR3 protein gets one entry after TCRdb re-called the RT-PCR reads with MiXCR. The sample has 800,000 or so distinct CDR3 sequences; less than 25% are singletons. This clonotype was obtained from a man in his fifties who received an inactivated influenza vaccine. Material: PBMCs from blood, obtained about 5 days after vaccination. This chain joins TRBV25-1 and TRBJ2-3; no clear D. The CDR3 reads CASSEVTDTDTQYF. The CDR3 DNA is TGTGCCAGCAGTGAAGTTACGGACACAGATACGCAGTATTTT. The whole variable domain, remainder taken from reference TRBV25-1 and TRBJ2-3, is EADIYQTPRYLVIGTGKKITLECSQTMGHDKMYWYQQDPGMELHLIHYSYGVNSTEKGDLSSESTVSRIRTEHFPLTLESARPSHTSQYLCASSEVTDTDTQYFGPGTRLTVL.